This T cell receptor beta chain was retrieved from a study of blood T cell repertoires in COVID-19. Study overall: There were acute and convalescent COVID-19 samples, and they came from the United States, Italy and Spain. Sample material is recorded as cDNA or gDNA derived from T cells, B-cell-depleted T cells, or PBMCs.

As originally analysed: Amplifying reference gene primers gave estimates of nucleated cell counts. Libraries were prepared by immunoSEQ multiplex PCR; TCRdb keeps only in-frame clonotypes and omits some of them. The D gene and trimming were derived from the DNA, and the V and J assignments and clone size from that table. There are tens of thousands of clones in the sample; around 91% occur only once, and more than 0.4% lies in the top ten. The V gene lost 6 bases and the J gene lost 4 bases, with 13 bases spanning the gap. The length of the CDR3 is 14 residues. The germline gives CDR1 SGHAT, CDR2 FQNNGV. Patients in Seattle were enrolled during active infection, then followed longitudinally.

This sequence was found in a man aged 50-59 years with COVID-19, enrolled during active disease. Source material: peripheral blood. J is TRBJ2-1 and V is TRBV11-2, with TRBD1 as a possible D gene (5 bases). The CDR3 DNA reads TGTGCCAGCAGTCAGGGTTTTCTTTACAATGAGCAGTTCTTC. Protein product: CASSQGFLYNEQFF. Looking up the rest from reference TRBV11-2 and TRBJ2-1 gives the full variable domain: EAGVAQSPRYKIIEKRQSVAFWCNPISGHATLYWYQQILGQGPKLLIQFQNNGVVDDSQLPKDRFSAERLKGVDSTLKIQPAKLEDSAVYLCASSQGFLYNEQFFGPGTRLTVL.